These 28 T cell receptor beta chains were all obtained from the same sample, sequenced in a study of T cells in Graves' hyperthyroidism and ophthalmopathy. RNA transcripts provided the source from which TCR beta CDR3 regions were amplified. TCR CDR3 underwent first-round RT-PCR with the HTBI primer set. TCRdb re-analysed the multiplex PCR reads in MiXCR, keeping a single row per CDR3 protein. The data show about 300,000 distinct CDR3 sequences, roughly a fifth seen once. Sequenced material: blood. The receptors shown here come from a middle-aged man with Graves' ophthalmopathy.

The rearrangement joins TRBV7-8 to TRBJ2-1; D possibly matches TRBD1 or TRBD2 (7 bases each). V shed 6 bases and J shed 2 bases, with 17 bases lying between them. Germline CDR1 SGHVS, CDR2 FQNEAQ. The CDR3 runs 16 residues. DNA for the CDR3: TGTGCCAGCAGTCCTGACAGGGAGGGCACCTACAATGAGCAGTTCTTC. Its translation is CASSPDREGTYNEQFF. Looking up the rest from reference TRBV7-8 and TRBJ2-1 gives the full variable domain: GAGVSQSPRYKVAKRGQDVALRCDPISGHVSLFWYQQALGQGPEFLTYFQNEAQLDKSGLPSDRFFAERPEGSVSTLKIQRTQQEDSAVYLCASSPDREGTYNEQFFGPGTRLTVL.

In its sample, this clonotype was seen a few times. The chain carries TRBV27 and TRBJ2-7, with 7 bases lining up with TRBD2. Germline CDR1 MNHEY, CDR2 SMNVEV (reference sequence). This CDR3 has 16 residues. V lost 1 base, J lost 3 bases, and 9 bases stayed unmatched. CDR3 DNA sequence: TGTGCCAGCAGTTTATGGGGGGGGGGTAAAAACTACGAGCAGTACTTC. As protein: CASSLWGGGKNYEQYF.

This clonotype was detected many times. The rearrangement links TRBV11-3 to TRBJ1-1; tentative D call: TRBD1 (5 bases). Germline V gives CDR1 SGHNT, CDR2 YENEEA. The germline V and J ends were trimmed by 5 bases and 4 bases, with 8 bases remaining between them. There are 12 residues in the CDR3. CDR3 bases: TGTGCCAGCAGCAAGAGGGGCACTGAAGCTTTCTTT. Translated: CASSKRGTEAFF.

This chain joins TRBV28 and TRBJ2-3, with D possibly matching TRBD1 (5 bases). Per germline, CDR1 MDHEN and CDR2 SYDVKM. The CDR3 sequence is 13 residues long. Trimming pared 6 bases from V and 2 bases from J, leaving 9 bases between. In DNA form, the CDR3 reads TGTGCCAGCAGCCCGACAGACACAGATACGCAGTATTTT. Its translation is CASSPTDTDTQYF.

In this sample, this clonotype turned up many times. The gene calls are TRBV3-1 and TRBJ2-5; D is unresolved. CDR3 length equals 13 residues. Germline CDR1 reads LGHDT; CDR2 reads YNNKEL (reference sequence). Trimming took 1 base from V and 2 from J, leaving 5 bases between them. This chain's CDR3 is CASSQGGQETQYF. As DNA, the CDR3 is TGTGCCAGCAGCCAAGGGGGACAAGAGACCCAGTACTTC.

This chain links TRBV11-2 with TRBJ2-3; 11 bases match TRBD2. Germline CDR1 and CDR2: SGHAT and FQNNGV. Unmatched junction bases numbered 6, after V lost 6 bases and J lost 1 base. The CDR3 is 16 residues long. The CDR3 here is CASRRVAGGGTDTQYF. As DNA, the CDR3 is TGTGCCAGCAGGCGGGTAGCGGGAGGGGGCACAGATACGCAGTATTTT.

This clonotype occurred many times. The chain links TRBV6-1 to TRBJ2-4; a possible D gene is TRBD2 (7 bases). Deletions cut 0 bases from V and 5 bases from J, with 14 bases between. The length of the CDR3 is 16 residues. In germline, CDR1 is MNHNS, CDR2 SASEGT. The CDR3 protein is CASSEAGGGPQNIQYF. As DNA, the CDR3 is TGTGCCAGCAGTGAAGCGGGGGGGGGCCCCCAAAACATTCAGTACTTC.

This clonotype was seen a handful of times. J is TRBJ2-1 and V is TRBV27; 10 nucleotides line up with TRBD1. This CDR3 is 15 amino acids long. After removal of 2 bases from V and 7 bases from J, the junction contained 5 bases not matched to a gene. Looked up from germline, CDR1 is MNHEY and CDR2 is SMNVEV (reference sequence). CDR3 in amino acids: CASSLRGQGVNEQFF. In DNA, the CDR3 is TGTGCCAGCAGTTTACGTGGACAGGGGGTGAATGAGCAGTTCTTC.

The CDR3 sequence: CSVEDHGSGLANTGELFF. DNA of the CDR3: TGCAGCGTTGAAGATCATGGTAGCGGGCTAGCGAACACCGGGGAGCTGTTTTTT. The rearrangement links TRBV29-1 to TRBJ2-2, with 7 bases fitting TRBD2. The CDR3 runs 18 residues. V shed 0 bases, J shed 0 bases, and the junction held 10 bases outside the gene matches. Per the germline V gene, CDR1 is SQVTM and CDR2 is ANQGSEA.

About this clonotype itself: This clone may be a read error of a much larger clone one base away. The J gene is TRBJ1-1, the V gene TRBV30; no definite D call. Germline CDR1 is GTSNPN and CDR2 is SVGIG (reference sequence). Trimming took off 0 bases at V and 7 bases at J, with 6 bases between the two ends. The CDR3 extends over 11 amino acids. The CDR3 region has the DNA TGTGCCTGGAGTGTGCCCGTTGAAGCTTTCTTT. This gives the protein CAWSVPVEAFF. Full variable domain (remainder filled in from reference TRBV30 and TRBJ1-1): SQTIHQWPATLVQPVGSPLSLECTVEGTSNPNLYWYRQAAGRGLQLLFYSVGIGQISSEVPQNLSASRPQDRQFILSSKKLLLSDSGFYLCAWSVPVEAFFGQGTRLTVV.

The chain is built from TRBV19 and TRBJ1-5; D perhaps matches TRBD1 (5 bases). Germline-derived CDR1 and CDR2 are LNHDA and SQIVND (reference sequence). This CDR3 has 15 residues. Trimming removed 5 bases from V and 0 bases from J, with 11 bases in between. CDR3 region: CASSLQASSNQPQHF. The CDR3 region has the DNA TGTGCCAGTAGTTTACAGGCTAGTAGCAATCAGCCCCAGCATTTT.

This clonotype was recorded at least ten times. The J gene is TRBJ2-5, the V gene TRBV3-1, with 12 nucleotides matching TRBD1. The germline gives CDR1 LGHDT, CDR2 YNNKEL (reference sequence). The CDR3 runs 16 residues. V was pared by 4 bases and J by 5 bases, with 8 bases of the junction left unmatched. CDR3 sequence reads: CASSRTTGQGAETQYF. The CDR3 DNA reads TGTGCCAGCAGCCGTACGACGGGACAGGGGGCGGAGACCCAGTACTTC.

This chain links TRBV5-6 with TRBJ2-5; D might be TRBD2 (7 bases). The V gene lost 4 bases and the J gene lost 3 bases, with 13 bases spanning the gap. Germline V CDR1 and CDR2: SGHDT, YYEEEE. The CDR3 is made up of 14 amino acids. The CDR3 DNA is TGTGCCAGCAGCGAGGGGGACTACGAAGAGACCCAGTACTTC. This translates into CASSEGDYEETQYF. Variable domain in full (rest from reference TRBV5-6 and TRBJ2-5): DAGVTQSPTHLIKTRGQQVTLRCSPKSGHDTVSWYQQALGQGPQFIFQYYEEEERQRGNFPDRFSGHQFPNYSSELNVNALLLGDSALYLCASSEGDYEETQYFGPGTRLLVL.

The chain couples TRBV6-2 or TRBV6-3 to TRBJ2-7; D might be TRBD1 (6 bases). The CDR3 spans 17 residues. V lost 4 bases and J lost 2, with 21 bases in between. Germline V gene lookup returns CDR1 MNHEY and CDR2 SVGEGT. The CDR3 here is CASSSLSGTPSPYEQYF. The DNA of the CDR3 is TGTGCCAGCAGTTCCCTCTCCGGGACACCTAGCCCCTACGAGCAGTACTTC.

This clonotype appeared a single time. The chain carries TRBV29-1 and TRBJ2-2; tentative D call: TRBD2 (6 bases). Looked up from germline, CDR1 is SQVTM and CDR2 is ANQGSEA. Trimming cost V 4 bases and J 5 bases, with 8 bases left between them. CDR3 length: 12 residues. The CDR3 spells CSVGRGTGELFF. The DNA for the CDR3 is TGCAGCGTTGGGCGGGGAACCGGGGAGCTGTTTTTT.

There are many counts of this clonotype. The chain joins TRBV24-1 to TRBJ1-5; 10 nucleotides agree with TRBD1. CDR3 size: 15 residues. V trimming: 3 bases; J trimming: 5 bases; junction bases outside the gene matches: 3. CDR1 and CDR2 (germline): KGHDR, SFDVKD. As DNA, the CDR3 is TGTGCCACCAGTGATGCAGGGACAGGGGATCAGCCCCAGCATTTT. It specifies CATSDAGTGDQPQHF.

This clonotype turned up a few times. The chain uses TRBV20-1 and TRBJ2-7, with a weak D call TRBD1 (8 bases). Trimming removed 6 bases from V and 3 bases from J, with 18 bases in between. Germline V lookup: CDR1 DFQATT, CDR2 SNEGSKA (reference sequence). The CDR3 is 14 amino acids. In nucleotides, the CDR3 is TGCAGTGCCACAGGGGGGGGGCCCTACTACGAGCAGTACTTC. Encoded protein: CSATGGGPYYEQYF.

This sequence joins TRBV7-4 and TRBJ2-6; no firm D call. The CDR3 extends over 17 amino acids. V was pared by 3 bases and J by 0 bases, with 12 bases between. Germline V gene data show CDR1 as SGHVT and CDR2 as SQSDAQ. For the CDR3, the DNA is TGTGCCAGCAGCTTCTCTTTGCGGTGCTCTGGGGCCAACGTCCTGACTTTC. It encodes CASSFSLRCSGANVLTF. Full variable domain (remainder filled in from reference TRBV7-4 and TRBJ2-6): GAGVSQSPRYKVAKRGRDVALRCDSISGHVTLYWYRQTLGQGSEVLTYSQSDAQRDKSGRPSGRFSAERPERSVSTLKIQRTEQGDSAVYLCASSFSLRCSGANVLTFGAGSRLTVL.

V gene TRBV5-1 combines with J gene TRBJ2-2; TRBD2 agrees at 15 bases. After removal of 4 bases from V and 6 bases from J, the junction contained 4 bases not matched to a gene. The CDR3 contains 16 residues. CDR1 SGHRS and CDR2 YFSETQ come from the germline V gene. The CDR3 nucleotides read TGCGCCAGCAGCCTAGGGACTAGCGGGAGGTCCGGGGAGCTGTTTTTT. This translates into CASSLGTSGRSGELFF.

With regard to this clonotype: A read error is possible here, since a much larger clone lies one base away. In DNA, the CDR3 is TGTGCCAGCATGGAGGGCTGGGACACCGGGGAGCTGCTTTTT. This sequence encodes CASMEGWDTGELLF. The chain combines TRBV3-1 with TRBJ2-2; D might be TRBD1 or TRBD2, each matching 6 bases. The CDR3 contains 14 residues. Germline assignment: CDR1 LGHDT and CDR2 YNNKEL (reference sequence).

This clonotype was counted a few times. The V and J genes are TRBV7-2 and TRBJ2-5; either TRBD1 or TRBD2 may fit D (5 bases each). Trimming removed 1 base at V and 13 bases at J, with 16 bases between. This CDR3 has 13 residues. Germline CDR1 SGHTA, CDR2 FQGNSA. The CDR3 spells CASSLGDVTMRYF. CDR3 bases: TGTGCCAGCAGCTTAGGGGACGTAACCATGAGGTACTTC.

The CDR3 nucleotides read TGTGCCAGCAGCGCCCAGGCCGACAGGGCGGCCAAAAACATTCAGTACTTC. Translated, it gives CASSAQADRAAKNIQYF. The rearrangement links TRBV9 to TRBJ2-4; 7 positions match TRBD1. Germline lookup yields CDR1 SGDLS and CDR2 YYNGEE. This CDR3 comprises 17 residues. Trimming took 3 bases from V and 1 from J; bases not matched to a gene: 10. Full variable domain (missing parts from reference TRBV9 and TRBJ2-4): DSGVTQTPKHLITATGQRVTLRCSPRSGDLSVYWYQQSLDQGLQFLIQYYNGEERAKGNILERFSAQQFPDLHSELNLSSLELGDSALYFCASSAQADRAAKNIQYFGAGTRLSVL.

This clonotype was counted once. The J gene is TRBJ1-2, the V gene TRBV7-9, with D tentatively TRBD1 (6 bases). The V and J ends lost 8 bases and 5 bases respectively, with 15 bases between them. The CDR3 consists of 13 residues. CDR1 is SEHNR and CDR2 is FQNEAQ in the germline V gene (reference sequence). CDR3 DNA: TGTGCCAGCCACCGCGGGGGGGCTTATGGCTACACCTTC. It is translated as CASHRGGAYGYTF.

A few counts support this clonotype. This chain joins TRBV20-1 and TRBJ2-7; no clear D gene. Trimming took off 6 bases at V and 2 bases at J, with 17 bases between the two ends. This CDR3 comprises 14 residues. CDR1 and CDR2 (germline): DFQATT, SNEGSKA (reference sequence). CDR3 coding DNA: TGCAGTGCCGCCCGGACGGTCAACCCCTACGAGCAGTACTTC. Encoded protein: CSAARTVNPYEQYF.

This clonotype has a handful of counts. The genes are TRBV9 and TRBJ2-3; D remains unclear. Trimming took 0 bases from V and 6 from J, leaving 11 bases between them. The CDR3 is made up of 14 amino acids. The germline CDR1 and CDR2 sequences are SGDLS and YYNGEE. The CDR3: CASSVAGVGDTQYF. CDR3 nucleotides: TGTGCCAGCAGCGTAGCTGGGGTCGGGGATACGCAGTATTTT. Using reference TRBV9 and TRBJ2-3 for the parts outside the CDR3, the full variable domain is DSGVTQTPKHLITATGQRVTLRCSPRSGDLSVYWYQQSLDQGLQFLIQYYNGEERAKGNILERFSAQQFPDLHSELNLSSLELGDSALYFCASSVAGVGDTQYFGPGTRLTVL.

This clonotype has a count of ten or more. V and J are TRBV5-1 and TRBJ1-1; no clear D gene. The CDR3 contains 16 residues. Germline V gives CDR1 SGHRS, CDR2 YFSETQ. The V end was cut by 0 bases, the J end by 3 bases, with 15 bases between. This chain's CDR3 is CASSLAELPGDTEAFF. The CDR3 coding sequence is TGCGCCAGCAGCTTGGCGGAGCTCCCTGGGGACACTGAAGCTTTCTTT. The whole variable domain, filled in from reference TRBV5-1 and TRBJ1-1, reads KAGVTQTPRYLIKTRGQQVTLSCSPISGHRSVSWYQQTPGQGLQFLFEYFSETQRNKGNFPGRFSGRQFSNSRSEMNVSTLELGDSALYLCASSLAELPGDTEAFFGQGTRLTVV.

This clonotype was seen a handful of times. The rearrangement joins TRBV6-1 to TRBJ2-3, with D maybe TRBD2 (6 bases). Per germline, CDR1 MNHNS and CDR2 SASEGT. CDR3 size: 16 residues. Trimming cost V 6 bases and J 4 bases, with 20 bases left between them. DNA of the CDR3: TGTGCCAGCAGCTCCCTGCCGACGGGAGCCCCAGATACGCAGTATTTT. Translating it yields CASSSLPTGAPDTQYF.

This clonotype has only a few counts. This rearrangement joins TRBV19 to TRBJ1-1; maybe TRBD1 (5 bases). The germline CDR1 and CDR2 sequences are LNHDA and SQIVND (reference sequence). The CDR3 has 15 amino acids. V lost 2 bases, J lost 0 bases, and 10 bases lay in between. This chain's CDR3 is CASSIRGEVNTEAFF. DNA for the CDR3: TGTGCCAGTAGTATAAGGGGCGAAGTGAACACTGAAGCTTTCTTT.